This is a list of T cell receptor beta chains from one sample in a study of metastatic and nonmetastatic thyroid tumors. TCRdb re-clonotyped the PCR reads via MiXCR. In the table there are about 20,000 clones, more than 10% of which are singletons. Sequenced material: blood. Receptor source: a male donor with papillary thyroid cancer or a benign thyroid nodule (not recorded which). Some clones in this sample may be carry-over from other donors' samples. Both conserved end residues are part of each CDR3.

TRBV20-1,CSARPPGTGHGYTF
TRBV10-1,CASSEGDRETGELFF
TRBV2,CASKVREGPYEQYF
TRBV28,CASSFPGRAEDTQYF
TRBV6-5,CASSYGGWSEAFF
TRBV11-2,CVSTRGGTGDLWSNQPQHF
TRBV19,CASSIWGRGNTEAFF
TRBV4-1,CASSQDPQGSGTEAFF
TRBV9,CASSVDPGTGNSPLHF
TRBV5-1,CASSLWGTGEAFF
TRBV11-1,CASSLEYGKNPYEQYF
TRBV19,CASSIGTANTEAFF
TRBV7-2,CASSPPQQETQYF
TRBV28,CASSLGQKGQPQHF
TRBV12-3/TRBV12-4,CASSLMYNEQFF
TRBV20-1,CSAPSLGNSPLHF
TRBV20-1,CSAVVGGYYGYTF
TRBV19,CASTRGGAGAPIYEQYF
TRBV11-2,CASSYSQGAGETQYF
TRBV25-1,CASGSSPLHF
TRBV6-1,CASSGRGPTEAFF
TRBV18,CASSPVDEQFF
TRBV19,CASRAGVYNEQFF
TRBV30,CAWSWEGNRGYEQYF
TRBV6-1,CASSPPTGGNTIYF
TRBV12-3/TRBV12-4,CASRKSSIRDEQYF
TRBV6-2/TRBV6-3,CASSYTDIYEQYF
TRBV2,CASTTGVGNTIYF